What follows are 18 T cell receptor beta chains derived from one specimen sequenced in a study of cytomegalovirus exposure and HLA in healthy donors. PCR was performed using 60 Vbeta and 13 Jbeta primers. Sequencing used immunoSEQ multiplex PCR; TCRdb keeps in-frame clones, though not all of them. The specimen's table records 70,000 to 85,000 clones. The material sequenced was PBMCs. The receptor set was obtained from a female donor in good health and CMV-seropositive.

This sequence joins TRBV6-4 and TRBJ2-2, with a possible D match to TRBD1 (6 bases). The CDR3 is 20 residues long. V was shortened by 2 bases and J by 5 bases, with 27 bases between the two germline ends. Germline CDR1 MRHNA, CDR2 SNTAGT. The CDR3 sequence: CASSDTVGRGRGALTGELFF. As DNA, the CDR3 is TGTGCCAGCAGTGACACTGTAGGCAGGGGACGTGGTGCTTTGACCGGGGAGCTGTTTTTT.

The chain combines TRBV29-1 with TRBJ2-3, with D maybe TRBD2 (5 bases). Trimming removed 5 bases from V and 1 base from J, with 7 bases in between. The V gene's germline CDR1 is SQVTM and CDR2 ANQGSEA. The CDR3 runs to 12 residues. The CDR3 spells CSVSGGTDTQYF. As DNA, the CDR3 is TGCAGCGTTAGCGGAGGCACAGATACGCAGTATTTT.

The V and J genes are TRBV6-5 and TRBJ2-2, with D tentatively TRBD2 (6 bases). The CDR3 has 15 residues. The V end lost 0 bases, the J end lost 5 bases, and 10 bases lay between the germline ends. Germline CDR1 reads MNHEY; CDR2 reads SVGAGI. The chain's CDR3 is CASSYSWGRTGELFF. The CDR3 nucleotides are TGTGCCAGCAGTTACTCTTGGGGGAGGACCGGGGAGCTGTTTTTT.

The chain recombines TRBV10-3 with TRBJ1-4, with TRBD1 identical over 9 bases. The CDR3 length is 16 residues. CDR1 and CDR2 (germline): ENHRY, SYGVKD. V was pared by 5 bases and J by 5 bases, with 9 bases of the junction left unmatched. This CDR3 is CAISPGTGSGNEKLFF. The CDR3 DNA is TGTGCCATCAGTCCCGGGACAGGGTCCGGGAATGAAAAACTGTTTTTT.

This chain connects TRBV19 to TRBJ1-1; TRBD1 agrees at 7 bases. The CDR3 covers 12 residues. Germline values: CDR1 LNHDA, CDR2 SQIVND (reference sequence). V lost 5 bases to trimming and J lost 10 bases; unmatched junction nucleotides: 7. This chain's CDR3 is CASSGQGVRAFF. CDR3 bases: TGTGCCAGTAGTGGGCAGGGGGTCAGAGCTTTCTTT.

The chain links TRBV19 to TRBJ2-1, with D unclear. Germline V gives CDR1 LNHDA, CDR2 SQIVND (reference sequence). The length of the CDR3 is 14 residues. V shed 1 base and J shed 3 bases, with 7 bases lying between them. The CDR3: CASSIGLSYNEQFF. CDR3 sequence (DNA): TGTGCCAGTAGTATAGGACTGAGCTACAATGAGCAGTTCTTC.

The V gene is TRBV6-5, the J gene TRBJ2-7, with 7 bases matching TRBD2. The CDR3 covers 15 residues. Unmatched junction bases numbered 6, after V lost 2 bases and J lost 2 bases. CDR1 is MNHEY, CDR2 SVGAGI, per germline. The CDR3 nucleotides read TGTGCCAGCAGTTACGGGGCTAGCGGAACCTACGAGCAGTACTTC. Translating gives CASSYGASGTYEQYF.

The chain uses TRBV18 and TRBJ2-1, with 13 bases aligning to TRBD2. V dropped 2 bases and J dropped 3; count of bases not matched to a gene: 7. This CDR3 is built from 18 residues. CDR1 is KGHSH, CDR2 LQKENI, per germline. The CDR3 here is CASSPGLAGEGRYNEQFF. The CDR3 DNA reads as TGTGCCAGCTCACCAGGACTAGCGGGAGAGGGACGCTACAATGAGCAGTTCTTC.

The chain has TRBV7-2 and TRBJ2-1, with D tentatively TRBD2 (6 bases). Per germline, CDR1 SGHTA and CDR2 FQGNSA. V was clipped by 5 bases and J by 6 bases, with 11 bases between them. The CDR3 is made up of 13 amino acids. The CDR3 bases are TGTGCCAGCAGCCCGCTAGCGCTCAATGAGCAGTTCTTC. Protein sequence: CASSPLALNEQFF.

CDR3 sequence (DNA): TGCGCCAGCAGCGGTCTCGGTTACGGAAACACCATATATTTT. This codes for CASSGLGYGNTIYF. The chain has TRBV5-1 and TRBJ1-3; unclear D gene. Germline loops: CDR1 SGHRS, CDR2 YFSETQ. V was clipped by 4 bases and J by 4 bases, with 12 bases between them. The CDR3 has 14 residues.

The rearrangement uses TRBV27 and TRBJ2-7; 10 bases align to TRBD2. Trimming cost V 4 bases and J 2 bases; bases outside gene matches: 8. This CDR3 region has 16 residues. From germline, CDR1 is MNHEY and CDR2 SMNVEV (reference sequence). The CDR3 DNA sequence: TGTGCCAGCAGTTCCTTAGCGGGGGGACTCACCTACGAGCAGTACTTC. As protein: CASSSLAGGLTYEQYF.

The chain recombines TRBV2 with TRBJ1-6, with D possibly matching TRBD1 (6 bases). V lost 7 bases and J 0 bases, leaving 10 bases between the germline ends. The germline V gene encodes CDR1 SNHLY and CDR2 FYNNEI. The CDR3 is 15 amino acids. For the CDR3, the DNA is TGTGCCAGCAACCAGGGGAGCTCCTATAATTCACCCCTCCACTTT. This codes for CASNQGSSYNSPLHF.

The CDR3 protein is CASSFRTGSYEQYF. CDR3 sequence (DNA): TGTGCCAGCAGCTTCCGGACAGGTTCCTACGAGCAGTACTTC. The chain couples TRBV5-6 to TRBJ2-7; 7 bases are shared with TRBD1. Germline V gives CDR1 SGHDT, CDR2 YYEEEE. The V gene end was trimmed by 2 bases and the J gene end by 1 base; junction bases not matched to a gene: 3. The CDR3 runs 14 residues.

The V call is TRBV6-6, the J call TRBJ1-2; TRBD1 is a possible D gene (6 bases). The CDR3 sequence is 12 residues long. Germline assignment: CDR1 MNHNY and CDR2 SVGAGI (reference sequence). Trimming removed 7 bases from V and 6 bases from J, with 12 bases in between. The CDR3 sequence: CASNKQGDGYTF. CDR3 nucleotides: TGTGCCAGCAATAAACAGGGCGATGGCTACACCTTC.

V gene TRBV5-6 combines with J gene TRBJ2-3; D possibly corresponds to TRBD1 (5 bases). The ends were cut back, 2 bases at V and 0 bases at J, with 10 bases in the middle. CDR1 and CDR2 from the germline V gene are SGHDT and YYEEEE. The CDR3 extends over 15 amino acids. CDR3 sequence reads: CASSFQGWSTDTQYF. CDR3 coding DNA: TGTGCCAGCAGCTTCCAGGGTTGGAGCACAGATACGCAGTATTTT.

The chain combines TRBV6-6 with TRBJ2-2; maybe TRBD2 (6 bases). The CDR3 has 14 amino acids. Trimming left V 4 bases short and J 8 bases short, with 14 bases between. Germline CDR1 and CDR2: MNHNY and SVGAGI (reference sequence). For the CDR3, the DNA is TGTGCCAGCAGTTCGGAAGGGAGGAGGGGGGAGCTGTTTTTT. This encodes CASSSEGRRGELFF.

The rearrangement links TRBV28 to TRBJ1-2, with TRBD1 matching over 12 bases. This CDR3 spans 15 amino acids. The V gene's germline CDR1 is MDHEN and CDR2 SYDVKM. Trimming at V came to 6 bases and at J to 2 bases, leaving 4 bases not matched to a gene. CDR3 sequence (DNA): TGTGCCAGCAGGACCGGGACAGGGGGCAACTATGGCTACACCTTC. Its protein is CASRTGTGGNYGYTF.

The rearrangement joins TRBV7-9 to TRBJ1-1; D remains unclear. The CDR3 has 13 residues. The germline V gene encodes CDR1 SEHNR and CDR2 FQNEAQ (reference sequence). Trimming shortened V by 5 bases and J by 7 bases, and 14 bases separated the two germline ends. The CDR3 bases are TGTGCCAGCAGCGCATATCTAGGCAGTGAAGCTTTCTTT. It is translated as CASSAYLGSEAFF.